Only one count was recorded for the clone carrying this TCR beta chain. Antigen: not known. The sample comes from a study of shared clonotypes between healthy human individuals. Study findings and constraints: It was anticipated that sequencing depth would influence how many clonotypes donors shared.

It was 200 to 250 ng DNA, about 30,000 T cell genomes, that sorted-subset replicate PCRs used. Sequencing used immunoSEQ multiplex PCR; TCRdb keeps in-frame clones, though not all of them. Among about a million clones, about three quarters were seen once, and the ten largest hold about 1.5%. CDR3 length: 14 residues. Germline-derived CDR1 and CDR2 are SQVTM and ANQGSEA. With V trimmed by 4 bases and J by 5 bases, 6 bases remained unmatched. This chain connects TRBV29-1 to TRBJ2-7; 12 nucleotides align to TRBD1. Input material: memory CD4+ T cells sorted from blood. Specified subset: CD45RA-negative fraction. This clonotype was obtained from a man aged 18 to 35 in good health. The CDR3 sequence is CSVAGGTGGNEQYF. The CDR3 bases are TGCAGCGTTGCTGGGGGGACAGGGGGCAACGAGCAGTACTTC.